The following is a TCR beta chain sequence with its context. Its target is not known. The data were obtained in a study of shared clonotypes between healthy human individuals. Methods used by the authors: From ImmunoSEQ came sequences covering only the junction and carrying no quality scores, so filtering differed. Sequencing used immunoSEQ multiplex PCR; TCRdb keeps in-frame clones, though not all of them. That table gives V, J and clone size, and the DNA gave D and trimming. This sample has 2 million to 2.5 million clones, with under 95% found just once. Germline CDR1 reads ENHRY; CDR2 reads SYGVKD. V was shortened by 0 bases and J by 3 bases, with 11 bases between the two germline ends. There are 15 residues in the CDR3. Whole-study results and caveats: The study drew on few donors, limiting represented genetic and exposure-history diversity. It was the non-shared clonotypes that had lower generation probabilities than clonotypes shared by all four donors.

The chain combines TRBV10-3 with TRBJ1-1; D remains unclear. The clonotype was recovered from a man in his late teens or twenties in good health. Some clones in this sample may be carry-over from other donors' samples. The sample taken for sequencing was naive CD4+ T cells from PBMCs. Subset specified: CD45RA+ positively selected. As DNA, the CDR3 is TGTGCCATCAGTGAGTCGGTCAGGATGGACACTGAAGCTTTCTTT. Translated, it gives CAISESVRMDTEAFF.